This T cell receptor (beta chain) was sequenced in a study of human T cells and chemical hapten exposure. Study-wide background: Across samples, TCR yields varied, mostly owing to small differences in pooled library volumes.

Unfractionated whole blood yielded total RNA. During construction of the library, unique molecular identifiers were attached to individual cDNA molecules for quantitative, reproducible TCR counting. Authors' data handling: Sample TCR counts, which ranged from about 23,224 to 700,000, had a median of about 100,000. MiXCR, run by TCRdb on the reads, gives a single entry per CDR3 protein. The V and J calls, along with clone size, are taken from TCRdb and not from the paper's own processing. The sample includes roughly 120,000 distinct CDR3 sequences, 8.5% of them seen just once. Details on this clonotype: The antigen is undetermined. Germline and junction disagree at one end, which may indicate a read error.

The germline V gene has CDR1 SGHKS and CDR2 YYEKEE (reference sequence). The CDR3 consists of 13 residues. General study results and limits: TCRs at a frequency above 1 in 1000 stayed unchanged with DPC sensitization.

Sample: whole blood. This sequence joins TRBV5-5 and TRBJ1-1; TRBD1 might be the D (5 bases). This TCR was sampled from a human donor in good health. Some clones in this sample may be carry-over from other donors' samples. CDR3 sequence (DNA): TGTGTCAGCAGCCCGACAGAGAACACTGAAGCTTTCTTT. Translating gives CVSSPTENTEAFF.